This is a list of T cell receptor beta chains from one sample in a study of cytomegalovirus exposure and HLA in healthy donors. Clones were sequenced by immunoSEQ multiplex PCR, and TCRdb holds only the in-frame ones, with some missing. Of 37,000 or so clones listed, about four fifths are singletons. Specimen: PBMCs. These receptors were collected from a middle-aged woman in good health and CMV-seronegative. Both conserved end residues are part of each CDR3. The order of the fields is clone size, D gene, V gene, CDR3 length, J gene, CDR3 protein, CDR3 DNA. A D gene is named only where the DNA matches it firmly. Size values are once, few and many counts, or a class for expanded clones, and some rows have none.

.,.,TRBV28,15,TRBJ1-2,CASSGPRHRTYGYTF,TGTGCCAGCAGTGGACCCCGCCACAGGACCTATGGCTACACCTTC
.,.,TRBV18,15,TRBJ2-7,CASSRVTGITYEQYF,TGTGCCAGCTCAAGAGTTACAGGGATAACCTACGAGCAGTACTTC
once,TRBD2,TRBV5-1,16,TRBJ2-7,CASSLVALAGAYEQYF,TGCGCCAGCAGCTTGGTGGCACTAGCGGGGGCCTACGAGCAGTACTTC
.,.,TRBV28,13,TRBJ1-5,CASKTVQYQPQHF,TGTGCCAGCAAGACGGTACAGTATCAGCCCCAGCATTTT
.,.,TRBV20-1,11,TRBJ2-1,CSARDTGEQFF,TGCAGTGCTAGAGATACGGGGGAGCAGTTCTTC
.,TRBD1,TRBV7-9,15,TRBJ1-4,CASSPGGTGGEKLFF,TGTGCCAGCAGCCCTGGGGGGACAGGGGGAGAAAAACTGTTTTTT
.,TRBD1,TRBV7-6,16,TRBJ1-6,CASSSTTGAYNSPLHF,TGTGCCAGCAGCTCAACGACAGGGGCCTATAATTCACCCCTCCACTTT
.,.,TRBV7-2,13,TRBJ1-2,CASSLGQPYGYTF,TGTGCCAGCAGCTTAGGACAGCCCTATGGCTACACCTTC
once,TRBD1,TRBV13,14,TRBJ1-3,CASSQRTGGNTIYF,TGTGCCAGCAGCCAAAGGACAGGGGGAAACACCATATATTTT
.,.,TRBV12-5,14,TRBJ2-5,CASGSWGLQETQYF,TGTGCTAGTGGTTCATGGGGGCTTCAAGAGACCCAGTACTTC
.,TRBD2,TRBV4-1,18,TRBJ2-5,CASSLRGASGSIQETQYF,TGCGCCAGCAGCCTAAGGGGGGCTAGCGGGTCCATACAAGAGACCCAGTACTTC
.,.,TRBV5-1,15,TRBJ1-1,CASSFGTLVNTEAFF,TGCGCCAGCAGCTTTGGCACGCTTGTTAACACTGAAGCTTTCTTT
.,.,TRBV2,13,TRBJ1-1,CASADRVNTEAFF,TGTGCCAGCGCAGACAGAGTGAACACTGAAGCTTTCTTT
once,.,TRBV29-1,11,TRBJ1-1,CSVHGQYRAFF,TGCAGCGTCCACGGACAGTATCGAGCTTTCTTT
.,.,TRBV9,13,TRBJ2-1,CASSATGNNEQFF,TGTGCCAGCAGCGCGACAGGCAACAATGAGCAGTTCTTC
once,.,TRBV2,14,TRBJ1-5,CASSDSGGNQPQHF,TGTGCCAGCAGTGACAGCGGGGGCAATCAGCCCCAGCATTTT
.,.,TRBV19,15,TRBJ1-3,CASSKEGGSGNTIYF,TGTGCCAGTAGTAAAGAAGGGGGCTCTGGAAACACCATATATTTT
few,.,TRBV5-6,15,TRBJ2-6,CASSLPRAGANVLTF,TGTGCCAGCAGCTTGCCCAGGGCTGGGGCCAACGTCCTGACTTTC
.,TRBD1,TRBV7-8,15,TRBJ1-4,CASSPNRGRNEKLFF,TGTGCCAGCAGCCCAAACAGGGGGCGCAATGAAAAACTGTTTTTT
.,TRBD2,TRBV6-5,15,TRBJ2-1,CASSSSLADYNEQFF,TGTGCCAGCAGTTCCTCACTAGCGGACTACAATGAGCAGTTCTTC
.,.,TRBV7-8,16,TRBJ2-4,CASSLARFRAKNIQYF,TGTGCCAGCAGCTTAGCCCGCTTCAGAGCCAAAAACATTCAGTACTTC
.,.,TRBV2,14,TRBJ2-1,CANAGTPTYNEQFF,TGTGCCAACGCCGGGACACCGACCTACAATGAGCAGTTCTTC
.,.,TRBV5-1,14,TRBJ1-6,CASSTQNYNSPLHF,TGCGCCAGCAGCACACAGAACTATAATTCACCCCTCCACTTT
.,.,TRBV6-5,13,TRBJ2-5,CASSYEWSETQYF,TGTGCCAGCAGTTACGAGTGGTCAGAGACCCAGTACTTC
.,TRBD1,TRBV9,15,TRBJ1-1,CASSAGDSSGTEAFF,TGTGCCAGCAGCGCCGGGGACAGCTCGGGCACTGAAGCTTTCTTT
.,.,TRBV29-1,13,TRBJ2-1,CSAVGGTNNEQFF,TGCAGCGCTGTGGGGGGGACAAACAATGAGCAGTTCTTC